Presented here are 18 T cell receptor beta chains from one specimen sequenced in a study of blood T cell repertoires in COVID-19. The data were produced by immunoSEQ multiplex PCR, yet TCRdb's version contains in-frame clones alone and is incomplete. This table holds 380,000 or so clones, around 87% found once. The sample comprised PBMCs or T cells enriched from blood (not recorded which). The receptors were gathered from a woman in her twenties or thirties with acute COVID-19.

The chain combines TRBV5-4 with TRBJ2-1, with 8 bases lining up with TRBD2. The CDR3 runs to 16 residues. Germline-derived CDR1 and CDR2 are SGHNT and YYREEE (reference sequence). Trimming cost V 4 bases and J 4 bases; bases outside gene matches: 10. In DNA form, the CDR3 reads TGTGCCAGCAGCACCGTTTCGGGGGGGCCTTACAATGAGCAGTTCTTC. Translating gives CASSTVSGGPYNEQFF. Drawing the rest from reference TRBV5-4 and TRBJ2-1, the complete variable domain is ETGVTQSPTHLIKTRGQQVTLRCSSQSGHNTVSWYQQALGQGPQFIFQYYREEENGRGNFPPRFSGLQFPNYSSELNVNALELDDSALYLCASSTVSGGPYNEQFFGPGTRLTVL.

The chain is built from TRBV5-8 and TRBJ1-6; 7 nucleotides agree with TRBD1. The CDR3 spans 13 residues. Germline CDR1 reads SGHTS; CDR2 reads YDEGEE. Trimming cost V 5 bases and J 6 bases; bases outside gene matches: 2. Here the CDR3 DNA reads TGTGCCAGCAGTTGGGACAGTAATTCACCCCTCCACTTT. Its translation is CASSWDSNSPLHF.

V is TRBV7-3 and J is TRBJ1-2; TRBD1 agrees at 7 bases. The length of the CDR3 is 14 residues. The V segment lost 3 bases and the J segment 8 bases; nucleotides outside the gene matches: 9. The germline V gene encodes CDR1 SGHTA and CDR2 FQGTGA. The CDR3 DNA follows: TGTGCCAGCAGCTTGACAGGGAATGTGGACGGCTACACCTTC. Translation: CASSLTGNVDGYTF.

The rearrangement links TRBV7-3 to TRBJ2-3; D is unclear. Per germline, CDR1 SGHTA and CDR2 FQGTGA. V was clipped by 3 bases and J by 4 bases, with 11 bases between them. The length of the CDR3 is 14 residues. The chain's CDR3 is CASSLAGLSDTQYF. The CDR3 bases are TGTGCCAGCAGCTTGGCTGGTCTCTCAGATACGCAGTATTTT.

CDR3 loop: CASSVDGVFDEQYF. The CDR3 DNA is TGTGCCAGCAGCGTAGATGGAGTATTTGATGAGCAGTACTTC. V and J are TRBV9 and TRBJ2-7; D remains ambiguous. The CDR3 loop spans 14 amino acids. Germline CDR1 reads SGDLS; CDR2 reads YYNGEE. Trimming took off 0 bases at V and 7 bases at J, with 14 bases between the two ends.

The V and J genes are TRBV4-1 and TRBJ2-5, with 9 bases that match TRBD2. V was clipped by 6 bases and J by 7 bases; unmatched bases: 6. Germline loops: CDR1 MGHRA, CDR2 YSYEKL. There are 13 residues in the CDR3. The CDR3 reads CASRAGGAGTQYF. The CDR3 region has the DNA TGCGCCAGCAGGGCGGGGGGGGCCGGGACCCAGTACTTC.

The gene calls are TRBV5-1 and TRBJ1-1; 7 bases align to TRBD1. The J segment lost 1 base and the V segment lost 4 bases, leaving 7 bases of the junction unmatched. Germline lookup yields CDR1 SGHRS and CDR2 YFSETQ. The CDR3 is 15 residues long. CDR3 loop: CASSGSGTANTEAFF. The CDR3 bases are TGCGCCAGCAGCGGATCCGGGACAGCGAACACTGAAGCTTTCTTT. The whole variable domain, remainder taken from reference TRBV5-1 and TRBJ1-1, is KAGVTQTPRYLIKTRGQQVTLSCSPISGHRSVSWYQQTPGQGLQFLFEYFSETQRNKGNFPGRFSGRQFSNSRSEMNVSTLELGDSALYLCASSGSGTANTEAFFGQGTRLTVV.

The chain joins TRBV6-5 to TRBJ1-1; possibly TRBD1 for D (5 bases). Per germline, CDR1 MNHEY and CDR2 SVGAGI. This CDR3 region has 15 residues. Trimming took 0 bases from V and 1 from J, leaving 9 bases between them. CDR3 sequence: CASSYSWGENTEAFF. In nucleotides, the CDR3 is TGTGCCAGCAGTTACTCGTGGGGGGAGAACACTGAAGCTTTCTTT.

This sequence joins TRBV2 and TRBJ2-7; the D gene is possibly TRBD1 (6 bases). CDR3 length: 13 residues. Germline CDR1 is SNHLY and CDR2 is FYNNEI. Between the trimmed V and J ends, which lost 6 bases and 2 bases, there was a span of 11 bases. This CDR3 reads CASRGQQTYEQYF. The DNA of the CDR3 is TGTGCCAGCAGAGGACAGCAAACCTACGAGCAGTACTTC.

The chain has TRBV20-1 and TRBJ2-1; TRBD1 aligns across 7 bases. The CDR3 is made up of 11 amino acids. CDR1 and CDR2 (germline): DFQATT, SNEGSKA (reference sequence). J was trimmed by 8 bases and V by 6 bases; bases with no gene match: 4. The DNA for the CDR3 is TGCAGTGCCGGACAGGCCGATGAGCAGTTCTTC. Amino acids: CSAGQADEQFF.

This clone has just one count. The chain recombines TRBV18 with TRBJ2-6; D uncertain. V was cut by 2 bases and J by 1 base, with 6 bases left in between. The CDR3 totals 15 residues. Germline lookup yields CDR1 KGHSH and CDR2 LQKENI. The CDR3 DNA is TGTGCCAGCTCACCATCAGGTTCTGGGGCCAACGTCCTGACTTTC. Protein: CASSPSGSGANVLTF.

The chain uses TRBV7-2 and TRBJ2-7; 7 bases are shared with TRBD2. From germline, CDR1 is SGHTA and CDR2 FQGNSA. With V trimmed by 1 base and J by 9 bases, 12 bases remained unmatched. The CDR3 contains 15 residues. Written as DNA, the CDR3 is TGTGCCAGCAGCTTAGATCGAGCGGGGCCGCGGGGGCAGTACTTC. Protein product: CASSLDRAGPRGQYF. Supplemented by reference TRBV7-2 and TRBJ2-7, the full variable domain reads GAGVSQSPSNKVTEKGKDVELRCDPISGHTALYWYRQSLGQGLEFLIYFQGNSAPDKSGLPSDRFSAERTGGSVSTLTIQRTQQEDSAVYLCASSLDRAGPRGQYFGPGTRLTVT.

This clone has just one count. CDR3 sequence (DNA): TGCAGCGTTGTTGTCAGGGTTGGTCAGCCCCAGCATTTT. Residues: CSVVVRVGQPQHF. V usage is TRBV29-1 and J usage is TRBJ1-5; possibly TRBD1 for D (5 bases). Trimming stripped 4 bases from V and 6 bases from J, with 13 bases between. The CDR3 contains 13 residues. Looked up from germline, CDR1 is SQVTM and CDR2 is ANQGSEA.

V is TRBV5-4 and J is TRBJ2-1, with a possible D match to TRBD1 (6 bases). Looked up from germline, CDR1 is SGHNT and CDR2 is YYREEE (reference sequence). V was shortened by 4 bases and J by 1 base, with 9 bases between the two germline ends. The CDR3 is made up of 14 amino acids. CDR3 residues: CASSRQGSYNEQFF. CDR3 DNA: TGTGCCAGCAGCCGTCAGGGGTCCTACAATGAGCAGTTCTTC.

The chain combines TRBV28 with TRBJ1-5, with 10 nucleotides matching TRBD1. This CDR3 region has 16 residues. With 10 bases clipped from V and 6 bases from J, the junction kept 15 bases outside the gene matches. Germline assignment: CDR1 MDHEN and CDR2 SYDVKM. Here the CDR3 DNA reads TGTGCCACGGGGACAGGGGAATTCTTCCCCACTCAGCCCCAGCATTTT. Translating gives CATGTGEFFPTQPQHF.

This chain links TRBV7-9 with TRBJ2-5; D possibly corresponds to TRBD1 (5 bases). The CDR3 extends over 15 amino acids. Germline V gene lookup returns CDR1 SEHNR and CDR2 FQNEAQ (reference sequence). Deletions cut 3 bases from V and 3 bases from J, with 14 bases between. CDR3 nucleotide sequence: TGTGCCAGCAGCTTTGGGGCACAAGTCAAAGAGACCCAGTACTTC. This gives the protein CASSFGAQVKETQYF. The full variable domain, rest sourced from reference TRBV7-9 and TRBJ2-5, is DTGVSQNPRHKITKRGQNVTFRCDPISEHNRLYWYRQTLGQGPEFLTYFQNEAQLEKSRLLSDRFSAERPKGSFSTLEIQRTEQGDSAMYLCASSFGAQVKETQYFGPGTRLLVL.

Of note for this clone: Different DNA sequences within this sample yield the same CDR3. The chain joins TRBV18 to TRBJ1-3; TRBD1 aligns across 7 bases. The CDR3 spans 15 residues. CDR1 KGHSH and CDR2 LQKENI come from the germline V gene. The trim removed 3 bases at V and 2 bases at J, leaving 4 bases unmatched. The CDR3 loop reads CASSPGRGPGNTIYF. CDR3 DNA: TGTGCCAGCTCACCCGGGAGGGGGCCTGGAAACACCATATATTTT.

V usage is TRBV19 and J usage is TRBJ1-2, with D unresolved. Germline CDR1 and CDR2: LNHDA and SQIVND (reference sequence). Trimming pared 2 bases from V and 4 bases from J, leaving 8 bases between. The CDR3 consists of 13 residues. In DNA form, the CDR3 reads TGTGCCAGTAGTATAACGGCAGGCTATGGCTACACCTTC. It specifies CASSITAGYGYTF.